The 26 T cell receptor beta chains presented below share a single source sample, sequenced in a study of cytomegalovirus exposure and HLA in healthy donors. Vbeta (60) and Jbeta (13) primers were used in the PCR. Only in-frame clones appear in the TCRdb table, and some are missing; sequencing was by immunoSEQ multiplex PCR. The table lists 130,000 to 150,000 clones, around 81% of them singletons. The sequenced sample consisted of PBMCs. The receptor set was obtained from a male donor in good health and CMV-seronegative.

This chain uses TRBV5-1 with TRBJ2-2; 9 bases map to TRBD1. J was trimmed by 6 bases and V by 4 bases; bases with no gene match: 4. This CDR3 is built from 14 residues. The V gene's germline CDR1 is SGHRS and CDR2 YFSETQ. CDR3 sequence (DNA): TGCGCCAGCAGCAGACGACAGGGGGCCGGGGAGCTGTTTTTT. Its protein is CASSRRQGAGELFF.

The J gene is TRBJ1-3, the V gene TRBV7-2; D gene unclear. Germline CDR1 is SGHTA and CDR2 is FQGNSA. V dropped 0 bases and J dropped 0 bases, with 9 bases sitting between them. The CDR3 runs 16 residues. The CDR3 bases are TGTGCCAGCAGCTTAGCTTCGTTATTCTCTGGAAACACCATATATTTT. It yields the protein CASSLASLFSGNTIYF.

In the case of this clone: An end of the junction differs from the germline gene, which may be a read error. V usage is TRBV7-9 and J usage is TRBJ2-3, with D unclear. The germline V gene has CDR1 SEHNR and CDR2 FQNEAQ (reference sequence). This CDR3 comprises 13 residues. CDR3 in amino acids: CSSSPMYADTQYF. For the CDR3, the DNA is TGTTCCAGCAGCCCAATGTACGCGGATACGCAGTATTTT.

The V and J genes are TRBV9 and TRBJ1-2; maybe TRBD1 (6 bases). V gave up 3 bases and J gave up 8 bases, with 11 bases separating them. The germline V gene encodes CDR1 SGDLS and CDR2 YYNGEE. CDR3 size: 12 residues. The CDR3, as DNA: TGTGCCAGCAGCGAGGGGGTGGAGGGCTACACCTTC. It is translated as CASSEGVEGYTF.

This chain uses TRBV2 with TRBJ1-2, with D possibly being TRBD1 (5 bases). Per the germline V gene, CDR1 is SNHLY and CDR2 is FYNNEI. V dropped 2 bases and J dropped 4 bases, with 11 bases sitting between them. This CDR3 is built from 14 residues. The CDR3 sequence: CASSEIRGTYGYTF. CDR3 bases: TGTGCCAGCAGTGAAATCCGGGGGACCTATGGCTACACCTTC.

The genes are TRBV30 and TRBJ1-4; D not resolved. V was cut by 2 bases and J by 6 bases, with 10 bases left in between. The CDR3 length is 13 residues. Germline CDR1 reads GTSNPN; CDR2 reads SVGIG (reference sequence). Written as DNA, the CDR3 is TGTGCCTGGAGTAAACCCGGGGATGAAAAACTGTTTTTT. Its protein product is CAWSKPGDEKLFF. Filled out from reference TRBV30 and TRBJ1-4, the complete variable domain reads SQTIHQWPATLVQPVGSPLSLECTVEGTSNPNLYWYRQAAGRGLQLLFYSVGIGQISSEVPQNLSASRPQDRQFILSSKKLLLSDSGFYLCAWSKPGDEKLFFGSGTQLSVL.

The CDR3 coding sequence is TGTGCCAGCAGCTCCGGGACAGGGGAACCGGGCTACACCTTC. Encoded protein: CASSSGTGEPGYTF. The J gene is TRBJ1-2, the V gene TRBV7-2, with 10 bases fitting TRBD1. Germline-derived CDR1 and CDR2 are SGHTA and FQGNSA. V shed 4 bases and J 8 bases; nucleotides not matched to a gene: 7. The CDR3 has 14 residues.

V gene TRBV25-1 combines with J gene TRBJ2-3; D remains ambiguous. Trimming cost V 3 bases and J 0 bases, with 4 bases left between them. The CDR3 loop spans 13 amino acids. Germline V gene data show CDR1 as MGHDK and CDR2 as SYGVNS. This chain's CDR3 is CASSEESTDTQYF. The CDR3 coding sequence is TGTGCCAGCAGTGAGGAGAGCACAGATACGCAGTATTTT.

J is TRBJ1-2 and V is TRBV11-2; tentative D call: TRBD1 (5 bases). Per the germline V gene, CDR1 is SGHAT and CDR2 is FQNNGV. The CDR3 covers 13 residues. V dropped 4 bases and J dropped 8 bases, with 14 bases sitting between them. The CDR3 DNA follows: TGTGCCAGCAGCTCGGACAAGGATAGGGGCTACACCTTC. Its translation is CASSSDKDRGYTF.

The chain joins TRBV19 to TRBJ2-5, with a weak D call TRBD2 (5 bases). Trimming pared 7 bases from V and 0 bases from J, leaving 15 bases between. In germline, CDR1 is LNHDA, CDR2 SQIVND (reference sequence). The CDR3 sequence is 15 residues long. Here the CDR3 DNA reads TGTGCCAGTAAATCGGGGTCCCTGTACCAAGAGACCCAGTACTTC. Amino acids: CASKSGSLYQETQYF.

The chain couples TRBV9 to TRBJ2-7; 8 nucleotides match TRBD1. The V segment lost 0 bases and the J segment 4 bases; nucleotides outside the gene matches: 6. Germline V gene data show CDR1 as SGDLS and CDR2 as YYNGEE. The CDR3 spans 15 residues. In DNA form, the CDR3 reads TGTGCCAGCAGCGTAGATCAGGGGGCGCGATACGAGCAGTACTTC. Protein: CASSVDQGARYEQYF.

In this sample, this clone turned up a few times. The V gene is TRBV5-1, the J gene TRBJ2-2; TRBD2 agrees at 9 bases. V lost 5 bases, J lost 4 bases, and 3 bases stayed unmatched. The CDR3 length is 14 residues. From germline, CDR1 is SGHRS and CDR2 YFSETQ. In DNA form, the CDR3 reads TGCGCCAGCAGTGGCGGGGGGGCCACCGGGGAGCTGTTTTTT. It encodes CASSGGGATGELFF.

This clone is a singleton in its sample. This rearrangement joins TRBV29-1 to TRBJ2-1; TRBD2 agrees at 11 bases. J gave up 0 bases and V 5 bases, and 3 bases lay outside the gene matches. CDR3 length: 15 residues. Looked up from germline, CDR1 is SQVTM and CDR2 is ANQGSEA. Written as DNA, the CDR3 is TGCAGCGTTCCTAGCGGGAGGAGCTCCTACAATGAGCAGTTCTTC. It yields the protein CSVPSGRSSYNEQFF.

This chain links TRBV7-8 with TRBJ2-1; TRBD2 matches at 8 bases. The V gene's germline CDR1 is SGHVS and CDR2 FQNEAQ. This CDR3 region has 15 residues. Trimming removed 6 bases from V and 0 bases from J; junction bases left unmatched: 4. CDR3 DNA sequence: TGTGCCAGCAGTCATGCGGGGGGCTCCTACAATGAGCAGTTCTTC. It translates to CASSHAGGSYNEQFF.

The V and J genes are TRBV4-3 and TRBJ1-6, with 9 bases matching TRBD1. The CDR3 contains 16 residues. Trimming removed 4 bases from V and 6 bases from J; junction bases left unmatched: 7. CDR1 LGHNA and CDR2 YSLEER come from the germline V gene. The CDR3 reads CASSLRTGVPNSPLHF. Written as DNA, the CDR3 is TGCGCCAGCAGCCTGCGGACAGGGGTCCCTAATTCACCCCTCCACTTT.

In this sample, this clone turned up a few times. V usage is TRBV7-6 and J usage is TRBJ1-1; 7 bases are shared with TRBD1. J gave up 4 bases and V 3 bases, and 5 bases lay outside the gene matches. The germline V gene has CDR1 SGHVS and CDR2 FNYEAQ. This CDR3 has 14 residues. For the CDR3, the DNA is TGTGCCAGCAGCTTGGGCACAGGGGCCACTGAAGCTTTCTTT. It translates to CASSLGTGATEAFF.

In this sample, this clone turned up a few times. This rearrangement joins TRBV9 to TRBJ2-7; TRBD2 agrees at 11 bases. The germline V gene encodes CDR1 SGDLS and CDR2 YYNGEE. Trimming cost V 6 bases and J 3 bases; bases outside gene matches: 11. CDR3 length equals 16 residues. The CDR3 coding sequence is TGTGCCAGCACCCCCGGGGCCGGGACTAGCGGCTACGAGCAGTACTTC. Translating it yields CASTPGAGTSGYEQYF.

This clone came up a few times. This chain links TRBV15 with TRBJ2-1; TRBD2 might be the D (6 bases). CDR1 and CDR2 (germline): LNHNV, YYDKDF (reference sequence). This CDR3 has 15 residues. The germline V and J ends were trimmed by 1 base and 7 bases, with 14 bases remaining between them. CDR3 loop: CATSRAAGPENEQFF. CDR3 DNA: TGTGCCACCAGCAGAGCAGCGGGTCCGGAAAATGAGCAGTTCTTC.

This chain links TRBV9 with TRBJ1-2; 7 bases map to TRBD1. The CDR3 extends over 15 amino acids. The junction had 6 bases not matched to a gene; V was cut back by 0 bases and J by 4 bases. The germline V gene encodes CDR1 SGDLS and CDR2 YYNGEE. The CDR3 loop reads CASSVAAGQIYGYTF. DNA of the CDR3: TGTGCCAGCAGCGTAGCTGCGGGACAGATCTATGGCTACACCTTC.

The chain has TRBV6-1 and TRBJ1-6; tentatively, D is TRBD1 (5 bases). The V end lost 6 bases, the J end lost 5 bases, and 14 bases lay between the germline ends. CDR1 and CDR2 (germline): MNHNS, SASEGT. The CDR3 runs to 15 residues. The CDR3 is CASRLRGGNNSPLHF. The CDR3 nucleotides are TGTGCCAGCAGACTTCGGGGGGGTAATAATTCACCCCTCCACTTT.

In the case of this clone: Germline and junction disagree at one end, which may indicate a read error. The CDR3: CSSSLEVGQFGSPLHF. The CDR3 nucleotides are TGTTCCAGCAGCTTAGAGGTCGGACAGTTCGGCTCACCCCTCCACTTT. The chain carries TRBV7-9 and TRBJ1-6; perhaps TRBD1 as D (6 bases). Germline V gene sequence: CDR1 SEHNR, CDR2 FQNEAQ (reference sequence). The CDR3 has 16 residues.

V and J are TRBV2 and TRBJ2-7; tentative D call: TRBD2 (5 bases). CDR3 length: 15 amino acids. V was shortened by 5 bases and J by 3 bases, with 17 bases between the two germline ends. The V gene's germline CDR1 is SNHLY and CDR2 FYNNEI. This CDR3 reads CASSIGGQAIYEQYF. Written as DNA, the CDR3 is TGTGCCAGCAGTATAGGAGGCCAGGCTATCTACGAGCAGTACTTC.

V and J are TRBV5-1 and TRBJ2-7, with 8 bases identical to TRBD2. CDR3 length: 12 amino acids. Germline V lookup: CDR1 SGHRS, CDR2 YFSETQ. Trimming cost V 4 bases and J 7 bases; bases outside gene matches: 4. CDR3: CASSREGCEQYF. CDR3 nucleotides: TGCGCCAGCAGCCGGGAGGGGTGTGAGCAGTACTTC.

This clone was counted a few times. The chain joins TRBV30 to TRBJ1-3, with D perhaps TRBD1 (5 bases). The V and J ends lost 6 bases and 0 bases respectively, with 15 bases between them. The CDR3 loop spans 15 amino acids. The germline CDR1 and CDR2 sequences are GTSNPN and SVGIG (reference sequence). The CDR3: CACPTESSSGNTIYF. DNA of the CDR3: TGTGCCTGTCCGACAGAGTCTAGCTCTGGAAACACCATATATTTT. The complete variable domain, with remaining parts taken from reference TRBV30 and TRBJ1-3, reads SQTIHQWPATLVQPVGSPLSLECTVEGTSNPNLYWYRQAAGRGLQLLFYSVGIGQISSEVPQNLSASRPQDRQFILSSKKLLLSDSGFYLCACPTESSSGNTIYFGEGSWLTVV.

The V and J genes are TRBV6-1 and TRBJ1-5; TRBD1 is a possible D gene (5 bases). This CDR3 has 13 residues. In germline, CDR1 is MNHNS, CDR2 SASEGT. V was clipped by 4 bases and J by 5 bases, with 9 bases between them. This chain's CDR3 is CASSAREDQPQHF. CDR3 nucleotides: TGTGCCAGCAGTGCCAGGGAGGATCAGCCCCAGCATTTT.

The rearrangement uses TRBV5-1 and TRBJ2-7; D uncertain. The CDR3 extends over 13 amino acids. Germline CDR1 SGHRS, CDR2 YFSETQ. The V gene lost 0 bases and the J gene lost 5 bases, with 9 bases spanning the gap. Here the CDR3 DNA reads TGCGCCAGCAGCTTGGACGATGGGCACGAGCAGTACTTC. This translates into CASSLDDGHEQYF.